A selection of T cell receptor beta chains follows, all from one sample in a study of T-cell memory formation after mild COVID-19. Each CDR3 protein is one row after TCRdb ran MiXCR on the 5' RACE reads. The sample consists of about 440,000 distinct CDR3 sequences, roughly 20% of them appearing once. Sample: PBMCs or a T cell subset sorted from them (not recorded which). The receptor source for this set is an adult woman who had mild COVID-19 (a few samples of this study predate the infection). Cell type and time point are not known. The CDR3 runs from the conserved cysteine through the conserved F or W. The D gene is left open where the match is weak. A row's size may be missing; if present it is once, few, many or a size class.

TRBV7-2	TRBJ2-1	TRBD2	few	TGTGCCAGCAGAGTTAGCGGGAATTCCTACAATGAGCAGTTCTTC	CASRVSGNSYNEQFF
TRBV2	TRBJ2-7	.	.	TGTGCCAGCGTAGGGGGTAGCGACGAGCAGTACTTC	CASVGGSDEQYF
TRBV20-1	TRBJ2-1	.	.	TGCAGTGCTAGGCCCCCAGCGGGTGAATACAATGAGCAGTTCTTC	CSARPPAGEYNEQFF
TRBV29-1	TRBJ2-7	.	.	TGCAGCGTAGTTTGGGGTGACAGGTCCTACGAGCAGTACTTC	CSVVWGDRSYEQYF
TRBV3-1	TRBJ1-4	.	.	TGTGCCAGCAGCCTTGGACGGAGTAATGAAAAACTGTTTTTT	CASSLGRSNEKLFF
TRBV30	TRBJ2-7	TRBD1	.	TGTGCCTGGACCCCTATGGGGGGACAGGGGGTCGAGCAGTACTTC	CAWTPMGGQGVEQYF
TRBV9	TRBJ1-1	TRBD1	.	TGTGCCAGCAGCGTAGCGGACAGGGGGCTCATGAACACTGAAGCTTTCTTT	CASSVADRGLMNTEAFF
TRBV7-2	TRBJ2-7	.	few	TGTGCCAGCAGCTCCATCCAGGGGGGCTACGAGCAGTACTTC	CASSSIQGGYEQYF
TRBV9	TRBJ2-1	.	.	TGTGCCAGCAGCGTAGGGATTAGCTCCTACAATGAGCAGTTCTTC	CASSVGISSYNEQFF
TRBV4-2	TRBJ2-5	.	many	TGTGCCAGCAGCCAAGACGCGGGGTTTGGGGAAGAGACCCAGTACTTC	CASSQDAGFGEETQYF
TRBV7-8	TRBJ1-2	.	.	TGTGCCAGCAGTTATGGGGGCAACGAAAATGGCTACACCTTC	CASSYGGNENGYTF
TRBV7-3	TRBJ2-7	TRBD1	many	TGTGCCAGCAGCCCAAGTAAAACAGGGGCCTACGAGCAGTACTTC	CASSPSKTGAYEQYF
TRBV12-3/TRBV12-4	TRBJ1-5	.	.	TGTGCCAGCAGTACCCAGAGGCAGCCCCAGCATTTT	CASSTQRQPQHF
TRBV6-2/TRBV6-3	TRBJ2-1	.	few	TGTGCCAGCACCACCCGGGGCAGGCCAACCCCTGAGCAGTTCTTC	CASTTRGRPTPEQFF
TRBV7-9	TRBJ1-5	TRBD1	few	TGTGCCAGCAGCTGGGGGACAGGGGTGAGGGATCAGCCCCAGCATTTT	CASSWGTGVRDQPQHF
TRBV12-3/TRBV12-4	TRBJ2-3	.	.	TGTGCCAGCAGTCACCGCCCCCAGGTTAGGCACGAAGATACGCAGTATTTT	CASSHRPQVRHEDTQYF
TRBV9	TRBJ2-6	.	.	TGTGCCAGCAGCGCAAGCTCTGGGGCCAACGTCCTGACTTTC	CASSASSGANVLTF
TRBV6-5	TRBJ2-5	TRBD2	few	TGTGCCAGCAGTGGGACTAGCAGAGAGACCCAGTACTTC	CASSGTSRETQYF
TRBV19	TRBJ2-1	TRBD2	.	TGTGCCAGTAGTATTACTCCGACCGGGCTAGCGGGTTCCTACAATGAGCAGTTCTTC	CASSITPTGLAGSYNEQFF
TRBV6-5	TRBJ1-2	.	.	TGTGCCAGCAGTTACGAAGCCTACTATGGCTACACCTTC	CASSYEAYYGYTF
TRBV29-1	TRBJ2-3	.	once	TGCAGCGTTCCGATGTTGGGCACAGATACGCAGTATTTT	CSVPMLGTDTQYF
TRBV6-6	TRBJ2-5	TRBD2	few	TGTGCCAGCAGTTACTTCGGGGGGCAAGAGACCCAGTACTTC	CASSYFGGQETQYF
TRBV27	TRBJ2-1	.	.	TGTGCCAGCTGGGGTTGGAGGGCGAATGAGCAGTTCTTC	CASWGWRANEQFF
TRBV19	TRBJ1-1	TRBD1	few	TGTGCCAGTAGTCTCCGGGACAGGGCGCTATTCCGGGACACTGAAGCTTTCTTT	CASSLRDRALFRDTEAFF
TRBV7-9	TRBJ2-5	TRBD2	few	TGTGCCAGCAGCTTGAATAGCGGGGACCAAGAGACCCAGTACTTC	CASSLNSGDQETQYF
TRBV29-1	TRBJ2-1	.	.	TGCAGCGTTGAATACTCAGGGTTCGATGAGCAGTTCTTC	CSVEYSGFDEQFF
TRBV20-1	TRBJ1-1	.	few	TGCAGTGCTACCCAAGACGGAGACACTGAAGCTTTCTTT	CSATQDGDTEAFF
TRBV24-1	TRBJ1-2	.	.	TGTGCCACCAGTGATTCCTCCTATGGCTACACCTTC	CATSDSSYGYTF
TRBV30	TRBJ2-7	.	.	TGTGCCTGGGGCGCCGCGGGGATCTACGAGCAGTACTTC	CAWGAAGIYEQYF
TRBV9	TRBJ2-7	.	.	TGTGCCAGCAGCGTAGATGGTAGCGCCGACTCCTACGAGCAGTACTTC	CASSVDGSADSYEQYF
TRBV29-1	TRBJ2-7	.	few	TGCAGCGTTTGGCAGGGGAGCTCCTACGAGCAGTACTTC	CSVWQGSSYEQYF
TRBV11-2	TRBJ2-5	.	few	TGTGCCAGCAGACAGGGACTAGGGCAGGGGGGCCAAGAGACCCAGTACTTC	CASRQGLGQGGQETQYF
TRBV25-1	TRBJ1-2	.	few	TGTGCCAGCAGTGATCTCTATGGCTACACCTTC	CASSDLYGYTF
TRBV18	TRBJ1-1	.	.	TGTGCCAGCTCACCACCGGAGGGCTGGGGAACTGAAGCTTTCTTT	CASSPPEGWGTEAFF
TRBV14	TRBJ1-1	.	.	TGTGCCAGCAGCCAAATCGGACCGACAGATGAAGCTTTCTTT	CASSQIGPTDEAFF
TRBV5-1	TRBJ2-5	TRBD2	.	TGCGCCAGCAGCCTGGGGACTGTAACTAGCGGGTTGGAGACCCAGTACTTC	CASSLGTVTSGLETQYF
TRBV2	TRBJ2-1	TRBD2	few	TGTGCCAGCACCGGGACTAGCGGGGGGTACTATGAGCAGTTCTTC	CASTGTSGGYYEQFF
TRBV7-9	TRBJ2-1	.	.	TGTGCCAGCAGCTTATATGGAGATGAGCAGTTCTTC	CASSLYGDEQFF
TRBV20-1	TRBJ1-6	.	.	TGCAGTGCTAGAGCGTCCAGGGATAATTCACCCCTCCACTTT	CSARASRDNSPLHF
TRBV7-9	TRBJ2-2	TRBD1	.	TGTGCCAGCACCGACAAGACCGGGACAGGCCTCAAGAACACCGGGGAGCTGTTTTTT	CASTDKTGTGLKNTGELFF
TRBV5-6	TRBJ1-4	.	few	TGTGCCAGCAGCTTCGGAACGAGGAGAAGGGGAACTAATGAAAAACTGTTTTTT	CASSFGTRRRGTNEKLFF
TRBV11-2	TRBJ2-4	TRBD2	few	TGTGCCAGCAGCACCCCACTAGCGGGGGGGTACATTCAGTACTTC	CASSTPLAGGYIQYF
TRBV13	TRBJ1-1	.	few	TGTGCCAGCAGCAGAGACGGCCGCTGGGCTGAAGCTTTCTTT	CASSRDGRWAEAFF
TRBV7-2	TRBJ2-7	.	.	TGTGCCAGCAGCCAGCTTTGGGGGCCGAGACCCTACGAGCAGTACTTC	CASSQLWGPRPYEQYF